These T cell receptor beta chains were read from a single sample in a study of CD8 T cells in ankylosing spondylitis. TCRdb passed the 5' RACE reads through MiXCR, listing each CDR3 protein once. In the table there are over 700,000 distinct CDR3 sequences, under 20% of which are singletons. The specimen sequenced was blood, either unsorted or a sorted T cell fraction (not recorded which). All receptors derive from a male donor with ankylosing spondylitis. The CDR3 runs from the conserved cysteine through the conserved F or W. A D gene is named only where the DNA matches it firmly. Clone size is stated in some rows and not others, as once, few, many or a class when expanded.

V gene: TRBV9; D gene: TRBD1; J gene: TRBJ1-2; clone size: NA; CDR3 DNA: TGTGCCAGCAGGGGACAGGGGGGTGGCTACACCTTC; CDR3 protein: CASRGQGGGYTF
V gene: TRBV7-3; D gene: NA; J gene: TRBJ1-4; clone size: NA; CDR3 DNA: TGTGCCAGCAGCCGTCCCGCGGGGGGCGGGGATGAAAAACTGTTTTTT; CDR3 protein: CASSRPAGGGDEKLFF
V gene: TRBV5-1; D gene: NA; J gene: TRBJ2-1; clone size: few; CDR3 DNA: TGCGCCAGCAGCCCGGCGGTGAGTCACAATGAGCAGTTCTTC; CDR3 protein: CASSPAVSHNEQFF
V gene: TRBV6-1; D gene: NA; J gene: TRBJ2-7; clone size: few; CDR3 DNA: TGTGCCAGCAACCCGGTCGGGGGGCCCTACGAGCAGTACTTC; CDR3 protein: CASNPVGGPYEQYF
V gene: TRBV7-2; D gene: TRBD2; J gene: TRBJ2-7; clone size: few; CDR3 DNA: TGTGCCAGCAGCTTACCAGGAAAGGGACGGGACTACTACGAGCAGTACTTC; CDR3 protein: CASSLPGKGRDYYEQYF
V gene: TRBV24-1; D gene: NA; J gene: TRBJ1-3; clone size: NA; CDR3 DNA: TGTGCCACCAATAGCAGGGAGGTCTCTGGAAACACCATATATTTT; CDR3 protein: CATNSREVSGNTIYF
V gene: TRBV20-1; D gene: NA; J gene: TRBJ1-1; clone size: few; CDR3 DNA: TGCAGTGCTAGAAAGGGTCCTGGGGGGGACACTGAAGCTTTCTTT; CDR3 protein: CSARKGPGGDTEAFF
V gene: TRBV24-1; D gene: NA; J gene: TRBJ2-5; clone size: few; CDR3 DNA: TGTGCCACCAGTGCCAGAGGAGGTCAAGGAGAGACCCAGTACTTC; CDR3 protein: CATSARGGQGETQYF
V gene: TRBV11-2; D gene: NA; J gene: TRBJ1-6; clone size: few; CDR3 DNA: TGTGCCAGCAGCTTAGATTCGGGGGTTTGGTCACCCCTCCACTTT; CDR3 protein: CASSLDSGVWSPLHF
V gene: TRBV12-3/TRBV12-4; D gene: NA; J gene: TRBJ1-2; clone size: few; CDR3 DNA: TGTGCCAGCAGTTTGGGAGGAGGTAATGGCTACACCTTC; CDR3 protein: CASSLGGGNGYTF
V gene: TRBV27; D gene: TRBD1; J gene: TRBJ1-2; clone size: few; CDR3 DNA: TGTGCCAGCAGTTCAGGGGGCTGGGGCTATGGCTACACCTTC; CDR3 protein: CASSSGGWGYGYTF
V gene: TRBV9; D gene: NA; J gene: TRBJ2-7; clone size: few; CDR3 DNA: TGTGCCAGCAGCGTAGCTAACACCCCGGGCGAGCAGTACTTC; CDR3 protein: CASSVANTPGEQYF
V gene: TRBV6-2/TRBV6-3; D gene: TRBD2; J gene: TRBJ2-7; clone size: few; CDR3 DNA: TGTGCCAGCAGGTCCGGGACTAGCTTTTCCTACGAGCAGTACTTC; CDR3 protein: CASRSGTSFSYEQYF
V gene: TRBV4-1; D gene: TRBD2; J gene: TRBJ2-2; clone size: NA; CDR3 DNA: TGCGCCAGCAGCCAAGTACGGGAGGGGGCCGGGGAGCTGTTTTTT; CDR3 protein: CASSQVREGAGELFF
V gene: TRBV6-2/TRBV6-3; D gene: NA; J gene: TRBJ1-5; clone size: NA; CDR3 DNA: TGTGCCAGCGTTGACCCCGGGGGTTCCGGTCAGCCCCAGCATTTT; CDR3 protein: CASVDPGGSGQPQHF
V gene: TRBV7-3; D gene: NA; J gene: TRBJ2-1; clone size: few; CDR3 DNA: TGTGCCAGCAGCCTTAGCCCGAGCTCCTACAATGAGCAGTTCTTC; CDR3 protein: CASSLSPSSYNEQFF
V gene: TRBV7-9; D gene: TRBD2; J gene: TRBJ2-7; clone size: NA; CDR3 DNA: TGTGCCAGCAGCTACGCCAGCGGGGGGACCTCCTACGAGCAGTACTTC; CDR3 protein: CASSYASGGTSYEQYF
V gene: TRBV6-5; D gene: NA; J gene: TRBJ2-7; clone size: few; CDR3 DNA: TGTGCCAGCAGTTACCTGATGACAGCGCCTTCCTACGAGCAGTACTTC; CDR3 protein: CASSYLMTAPSYEQYF
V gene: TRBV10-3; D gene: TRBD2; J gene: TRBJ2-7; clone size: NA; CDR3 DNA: TGTGCCATCAGTGAGTCATGGACTAGTCGCGAGCAGTACTTC; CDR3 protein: CAISESWTSREQYF
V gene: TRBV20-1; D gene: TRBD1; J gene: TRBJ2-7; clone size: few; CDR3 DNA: TGCAGTGCTAGAGGCACCGGGACAGGGTACTCCTACGAGCAGTACTTC; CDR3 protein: CSARGTGTGYSYEQYF
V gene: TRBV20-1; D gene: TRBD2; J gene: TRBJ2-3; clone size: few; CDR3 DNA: TGCAGTGCTAGAATCCCTTGGGACGAGCGGGGTACGCAGTATTTT; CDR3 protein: CSARIPWDERGTQYF
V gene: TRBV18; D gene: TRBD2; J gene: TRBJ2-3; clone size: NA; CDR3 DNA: TGTGCCAGCTCACCACGCGGACTAGCCGATTTGGGAGATACGCAGTATTTT; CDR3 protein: CASSPRGLADLGDTQYF
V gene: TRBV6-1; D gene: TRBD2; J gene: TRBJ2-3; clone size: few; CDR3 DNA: TGTGCCAGCAGCCCCCGGGGACTAGAGAGCACAGATACGCAGTATTTT; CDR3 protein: CASSPRGLESTDTQYF
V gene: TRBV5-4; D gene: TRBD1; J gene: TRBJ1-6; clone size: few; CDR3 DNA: TGTGCCAGCAGCTTGGATGGGACAGGGGCCGGGAGATCCTATAATTCACCCCTCCACTTT; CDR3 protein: CASSLDGTGAGRSYNSPLHF
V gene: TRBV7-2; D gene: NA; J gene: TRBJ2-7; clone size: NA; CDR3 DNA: TGTGCCAGCAGCTTAGCGCTGGGCTTAGCCGAGCAGTACTTC; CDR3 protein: CASSLALGLAEQYF
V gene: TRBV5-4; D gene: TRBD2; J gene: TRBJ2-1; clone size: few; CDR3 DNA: TGTGCCAGCAGCTCATGGACTAGCGGTGAGCAGTTCTTC; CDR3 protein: CASSSWTSGEQFF
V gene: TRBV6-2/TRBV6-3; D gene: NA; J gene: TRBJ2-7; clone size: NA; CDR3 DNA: TGTGCCAGCAGTTCCGCGAAGGACTATCGCTACGAGCAGTACTTC; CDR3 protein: CASSSAKDYRYEQYF
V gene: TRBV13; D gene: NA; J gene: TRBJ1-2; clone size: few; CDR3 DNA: TGTGCCAGCAGCCCCAGGGGCCAGCTGGGATCCGGTGGCTACACCTTC; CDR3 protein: CASSPRGQLGSGGYTF
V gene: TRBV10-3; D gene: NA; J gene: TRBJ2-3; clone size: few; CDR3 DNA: TGTGCCATCAGTGAGTTGATGGGGGCCACAGATACGCAGTATTTT; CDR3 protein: CAISELMGATDTQYF
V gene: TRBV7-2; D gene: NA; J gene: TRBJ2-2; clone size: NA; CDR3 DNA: TGTGCCAGCAGCTTGGGTCAGGGAATCGGGAAGCTGTTTTTT; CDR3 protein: CASSLGQGIGKLFF
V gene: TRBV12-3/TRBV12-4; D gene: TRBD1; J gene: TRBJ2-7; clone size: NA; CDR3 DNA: TGTGCCAGCAGTCCCTCCGGGACAGGGATCCCCTACGAGCAGTACTTC; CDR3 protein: CASSPSGTGIPYEQYF
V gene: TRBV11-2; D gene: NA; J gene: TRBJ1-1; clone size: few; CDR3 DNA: TGTGCCAGCAGCTTAGTGGGACGGAGAATGAACACTGAAGCTTTCTTT; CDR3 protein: CASSLVGRRMNTEAFF
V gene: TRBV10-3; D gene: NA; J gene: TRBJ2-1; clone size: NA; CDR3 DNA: TGTGCCATCGGAACCAATGAGCAGTTCTTC; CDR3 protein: CAIGTNEQFF
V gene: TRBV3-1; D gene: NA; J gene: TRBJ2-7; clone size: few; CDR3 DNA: TGTGCCAGCAGCCAAGATCTGGACATTTCCATCTACGAGCAGTACTTC; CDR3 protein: CASSQDLDISIYEQYF
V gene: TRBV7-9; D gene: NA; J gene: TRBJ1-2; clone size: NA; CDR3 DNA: TGTGCCAGCAGCTTAGCAGGGAGCCGGGGGGGCTATGGCTACACCTTC; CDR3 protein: CASSLAGSRGGYGYTF
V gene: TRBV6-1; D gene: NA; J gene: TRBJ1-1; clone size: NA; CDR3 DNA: TGTGCCAGCAGTGAGAGGGGTTGGAACACTGAAGCTTTCTTT; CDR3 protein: CASSERGWNTEAFF
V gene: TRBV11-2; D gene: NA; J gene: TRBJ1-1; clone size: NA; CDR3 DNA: TGTGCCAGCAGCTACTCTGGGGTGGACAACGCTGAAGCTTTCTTT; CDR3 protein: CASSYSGVDNAEAFF